Shown below are 3 T cell receptor beta chains from a single sample sequenced in a study of T-cell reconstitution after alpha-beta-depleted transplantation in children (dated by TCRdb to 2015 to 2016). To prepare the library, PCR was applied. The instrument given in TCRdb is Illumina HiSeq 2500. TCR library preparation used molecular barcoding, with unique molecular identifiers applied to normalize quantification of the TCRbeta repertoire. Through fastp at Q25 and MiXCR, TCRdb rebuilt clones from the public reads, retaining in-frame beta chains. Merged by CDR3 protein, the rows form single entries marked with the most common genes and DNA. This sample is represented by hundreds of thousands of distinct CDR3 sequences; roughly 15% of them were singletons. The ten biggest clones cover 1.1% of the sample. The sequences come from PBMCs from the stem cell graft donor, collected from the stem cell graft. The source of these receptors is a human donor who donated a stem cell graft to a child with acute myeloid leukemia.

This clonotype occurred a few times. This chain links TRBV5-1 with TRBJ1-4; D is ambiguous. This CDR3 comprises 15 residues. CDR1 and CDR2 from the germline V gene are SGHRS and YFSETQ. The ends were cut back, 4 bases at V and 4 bases at J, with 14 bases in the middle. The CDR3 spells CASSPSPVGNEKLFF. In DNA, the CDR3 is TGCGCCAGCAGCCCGTCTCCGGTGGGTAATGAAAAACTGTTTTTT.

The chain links TRBV5-1 to TRBJ1-1; TRBD1 is a possible D gene (6 bases). CDR1 SGHRS and CDR2 YFSETQ come from the germline V gene. CDR3 length: 15 residues. The V end was cut by 1 base, the J end by 1 base, with 11 bases between. The CDR3 reads CASSLIGGANTEAFF. The CDR3 nucleotides are TGCGCCAGCAGCTTGATTGGGGGGGCGAACACTGAAGCTTTCTTT. Variable domain in full (rest from reference TRBV5-1 and TRBJ1-1): KAGVTQTPRYLIKTRGQQVTLSCSPISGHRSVSWYQQTPGQGLQFLFEYFSETQRNKGNFPGRFSGRQFSNSRSEMNVSTLELGDSALYLCASSLIGGANTEAFFGQGTRLTVV.

The V and J genes are TRBV4-1 and TRBJ2-3, with 11 bases fitting TRBD2. CDR1 and CDR2 (germline): MGHRA, YSYEKL. The CDR3 runs 16 residues. With 3 bases clipped from V and 1 base from J, the junction kept 3 bases outside the gene matches. The CDR3 region is CASSHTTSGGTDTQYF. The CDR3 bases are TGCGCCAGCAGCCATACGACTAGCGGGGGCACAGATACGCAGTATTTT.